This TCR beta chain was profiled in a study of blood T cell repertoires in COVID-19. Overall study: The study drew acute and convalescent COVID-19 samples from the United States, Italy and Spain.

Between the trimmed V and J ends, which lost 3 bases and 1 base, there was a span of 11 bases. CDR1 MDHEN and CDR2 SYDVKM come from the germline V gene. CDR3 length: 15 residues. TCRdb's copy holds only in-frame clones and misses some; the assay was immunoSEQ multiplex PCR. Of roughly 200,000 clones listed, 86% were seen once; the top ten hold around 6%. Those enrolled, adults aged roughly 18 to 90 years, came from around 25 US areas. This rearrangement joins TRBV28 to TRBJ2-3; TRBD2 might be the D (5 bases). This receptor was taken from a man aged 40-55 years with acute COVID-19. The sample was PBMCs or T cells enriched from blood (not recorded which). CDR3 nucleotides: TGTGCCAGCAGTTTCCGAGGGAGCGGCACAGATACGCAGTATTTT. Translated: CASSFRGSGTDTQYF.